Listed below are T cell receptor beta chains from one sample, sequenced in a study of graft-versus-host responses after intestinal transplantation. Some clones are missing from TCRdb's copy, which holds only in-frame ones; the method was immunoSEQ multiplex PCR. Seen here are 85,000 to 100,000 clones, about 82% observed once, and the top ten hold more than 1.4%. Here the sequenced sample was PBMCs, taken 255 days after intestinal transplant. These receptors were collected from a human patient who received an intestinal transplant, so some T cells may come from the graft donor. CDR3s include the opening cysteine and the closing phenylalanine or tryptophan. The D gene is left open where the match is weak. Where a row states a size, it is once, few, many or the class of an expanded clone; other rows omit it.

clone_size d_call j_call v_call cdr3_nt cdr3_aa
NA NA TRBJ1-1 TRBV7-2 TGTGCCAGCAGCTTAAACTCCGGGACACCAAAGAACACTGAAGCTTTCTTT CASSLNSGTPKNTEAFF
NA NA TRBJ2-3 TRBV10-3 TGTGCCATCAGTGAGCCCCAAACCCCGGGCAAGCCCCCAGATACGCAGTATTTT CAISEPQTPGKPPDTQYF
few NA TRBJ1-5 TRBV28 TGTGCCAGCATGGAACGGCAGGGGTCAGGCAATCAGCCCCAGCATTTT CASMERQGSGNQPQHF
NA NA TRBJ2-2 TRBV6-5 TGTGCCATCCGGGAACAGGGTTACACCGGGGAGCTGTTTTTT CAIREQGYTGELFF
NA NA TRBJ2-3 TRBV7-6 TGTGCCAGCAGCTTAGCCTCGGGTCGCGGGGGCACAGATACGCAGTATTTT CASSLASGRGGTDTQYF
NA TRBD1 TRBJ1-2 TRBV5-6 TGTGCCAGCAGCTTACAGGGGGCGGGATATGGCTACACCTTC CASSLQGAGYGYTF
once NA TRBJ1-5 TRBV27 TGTGCCAGCAGTTACGAAAGCAATCAGCCCCAGCATTTT CASSYESNQPQHF
NA TRBD2 TRBJ2-3 TRBV7-2 TGTGCCAGCAGCGCTCAGCTACTAGCGGGAGCCGCAGATACGCAGTATTTT CASSAQLLAGAADTQYF
NA NA TRBJ2-1 TRBV6-4 TGTGCCAGCAGTGGACGGATCTATCACAATGAGCAGTTCTTC CASSGRIYHNEQFF
NA NA TRBJ2-3 TRBV6-4 TGTGCCAGCAGTGTCAGGGACACAGATACGCAGTATTTT CASSVRDTDTQYF
NA NA TRBJ2-5 TRBV5-1 TGCGCCAGCAGCTTGTCCCCCCAAGAGACCCAGTACTTC CASSLSPQETQYF
once TRBD2 TRBJ2-5 TRBV18 TGTGCCAGCTCACCTAGAGGGACTAGCGGCGGTGGGGAGACCCAGTACTTC CASSPRGTSGGGETQYF
once NA TRBJ2-7 TRBV28 TGTGCCAGCAGAAGTTTGTTGAGAGGGCTTTCCTACGAGCAGTACTTC CASRSLLRGLSYEQYF
NA TRBD2 TRBJ2-2 TRBV11-2 TGTGCCAGCAGACCAAGCGCGGGAGGGGACACCGGGGAGCTGTTTTTT CASRPSAGGDTGELFF
NA TRBD1 TRBJ1-4 TRBV5-1 TGCGCCAGCAGCTCCCGACAGGGAAGTAATGAAAAACTGTTTTTT CASSSRQGSNEKLFF
once NA TRBJ1-1 TRBV11-2 TGTGCCAGCAGCTTATACGCAGGGAACACTGAAGCTTTCTTT CASSLYAGNTEAFF
NA NA TRBJ1-5 TRBV6-5 TGTGCCAGCAGTTACTCGTCTGTCCAGCCCCAGCATTTT CASSYSSVQPQHF
few NA TRBJ1-3 TRBV28 TGTGCCAGCAGTTTATCCAAGGGTTCTGGAAACACCATATATTTT CASSLSKGSGNTIYF
NA NA TRBJ2-1 TRBV4-2 TGTGCCAGCAGCCAAGACCGATCGGGACTCCTCTACAATGAGCAGTTCTTC CASSQDRSGLLYNEQFF
NA TRBD2 TRBJ2-3 TRBV28 TGTGCCAGCAGGGCGGGAGGGAGGACAGATACGCAGTATTTT CASRAGGRTDTQYF
NA NA TRBJ2-1 TRBV6-1 TGTGCCCTCAGGGATGAGACTAACAATGAGCAGTTCTTC CALRDETNNEQFF
NA NA TRBJ1-2 TRBV7-9 TGTGCCAGCAGCCTCGAGACAGCTAACTATGGCTACACCTTC CASSLETANYGYTF
NA NA TRBJ1-2 TRBV19 TGTGCCAGTCGGCGGGGCACTAACTATGGCTACACCTTC CASRRGTNYGYTF
NA TRBD2 TRBJ2-3 TRBV5-6 TGTGCCAGCAGCTCCCTAGGGCTAGCGGGTAGTAGCACAGATACGCAGTATTTT CASSSLGLAGSSTDTQYF
few TRBD1 TRBJ2-7 TRBV10-2 TGCGCCAGCAGTGCAGACAGGGTGTCCTACGAGCAGTACTTC CASSADRVSYEQYF
NA NA TRBJ1-1 TRBV9 TGTGCCAGCAGCGTAGTGGAAGGGAACACTGAAGCTTTCTTT CASSVVEGNTEAFF
NA NA TRBJ2-1 TRBV19 TGTGCCAGTAGCCTGGGGCTAGTCCTCAACAATGAGCAGTTCTTC CASSLGLVLNNEQFF
NA NA TRBJ1-5 TRBV6-6 TGTGCCAGCAGTTACCCCGGTCGGGAAAGTCAGCCCCAGCATTTT CASSYPGRESQPQHF